This T cell receptor (beta chain) was obtained from a study of cytomegalovirus exposure and HLA in healthy donors (dated by TCRdb to 2017 to 2019). Regarding the complete study: According to an earlier analysis of a few hundred of the donors, about 179 million T cells yielded roughly 110 million unique TCR beta sequences and 276 Gb of sequence data. Approximately 300 gigabases of sequencing data and 91 million or so unique TCR sequences made up an early release that covered approximately 650 HLA-typed donors. Of the roughly 400 genotyped donors, 81% were placed in the genetic ancestry cluster associated with self-reported Caucasian donors. The aim of the study was to test whether cataloging public T cell receptors could identify signatures of past pathogen exposure. The study profiled the T cell repertoires of under 850 subjects by immunosequencing and related them to cytomegalovirus serostatus. In addition to the first cohort of 666 subjects, a separate validation cohort of around 110 different subjects was used. To predict cytomegalovirus infection status, the study brought together high-throughput TCR immunosequencing, statistical association of individual TCRs with disease status, and machine learning. To study patterns of TCR occurrence, a later analysis re-analyzed previously published TCR beta repertoires from more than 550 donors and added high-resolution HLA genotyping. Rather than using new phenotypic data, the later analysis identified candidate immune exposures from TCR beta sequences and from how often those sequences occurred across donors. An earlier analysis of some 600 of the donors applied high-throughput TCR beta sequencing to assess whether each TCR beta V gene segment acted as functional or pseudogenic. Donor age, sex, ethnicity and CMV serostatus were compiled alongside the repertoire data. Genome-wide SNP genotypes for about 55% of the roughly 670 donors were used in a later genetic analysis, which treated that subset as a discovery cohort. All discovery cohort repertoires had been generated on a single sequencing platform. HLA typing included class I and class II loci at four-digit resolution. The number of donors typed differed by locus, with about 629-640 for A, B, C, DRB1 and DQB1, around 560 for DQA1, over 600 for DPA1, and roughly 450 for DPB1. About 5 DR-DQ haplotypes were handled as single units for association and clustering, since linkage in the cohort was strong. Among several hundred genotyped donors of the cohort, an average of roughly 230,000 unique TCR beta nucleotide sequences was sequenced per donor, of which about 20% were non-productive. The paper as a whole reports these results and caveats: The study gave a list of under 200 TCR beta chains associated with cytomegalovirus. The classifier was reported to diagnose cytomegalovirus status with high specificity and sensitivity in both the original cohort and the validation cohort. In a later analysis, several top co-occurrence clusters were reported to appear linked to parvovirus B19, influenza, CMV and Epstein-Barr virus. Roughly uniform sequencing depth across donors was assumed in presence/absence analyses, although this assumption may not hold. Specific HLA alleles were associated with 16,951 TCR beta sequences at a false discovery rate of 0.05 in a later analysis. Strong co-occurrence of HLA alleles, especially DR and DQ, made assigning TCR associations to individual alleles difficult. A later genetic analysis reported fewer N-insertions in productive TCRs among donors in an Asian-associated ancestry cluster than the roughly 620-donor mean. HLA typing was unavailable for some donors at each locus, so association tests used only the typed subset. Correlated functional status among segregating V segments might be attributable to linkage disequilibrium, but an unknown experimental factor could not be ruled out. According to a later analysis, TCR association rates differed among HLA loci, with DRB1 alleles showing the most associated TCRs and HLA-C alleles showing the fewest. An earlier analysis of approximately 570 of the donors showed that most TCR beta V segments appeared in productive rearrangements either about 90% or about 30% of the time, which broadly matched IMGT annotations. Some IMGT-functional V segments, including TRBV6-2 and TRBV6-3, could not be told apart with the 87-base-pair reads, so those segments were excluded. A further reported finding was that TCR beta sequences accurately predicted the HLA-A and HLA-B alleles for most subjects in the first cohort. Because counts were too low, 15 to 20 rarely observed V segments, including chromosome 9 orphons, were excluded from the earlier analysis of some 590 of the donors. A few of the identified cytomegalovirus-associated TCR beta chains were confirmed in vitro to be specific for cytomegalovirus antigens. The cohort was sequenced for TCR beta chains only, and without alpha or paired-chain data the features that could be detected were limited. An association between a missense DCLRE1C variant and V-gene and J-gene trimming of TCR beta chains was found in a later genetic analysis and replicated in an independent cohort. CMV serostatus was the only immune exposure information available for the cohort. It was suggested by the authors that the approach could potentially be generalized to other disease states and immunological phenotypes. In a later analysis, HLA-associated TCR beta chains showed more clonal expansion and lower generation probabilities than non-associated chains that were equally common. In a later analysis, most CMV-associated TCR beta chains were found to appear HLA-restricted, with HLA associations seemingly driven largely by CMV exposure. The sequencing pipeline was judged likely to have produced a cluster of highly shared sequence variants as a technical artifact. While some public TCRs were present in many individuals, most TCR sequences turned up only very rarely across donors.

Library prep was done by the immunoSEQ multiplex PCR assay. For the multiplex PCR, a mixture combining 60 forward primers for TCR Vbeta segments and 13 reverse primers for TCR Jbeta segments was used. The CDR3 region of rearranged TCR beta genes was amplified from genomic DNA with a multiplex PCR assay. The Illumina HiSeq System was used to sequence the amplified TCR beta libraries as 87-base-pair reads. The study's own analysis went as follows. A later analysis counted tens of millions of unique TCR beta chains across the 650 to 700 repertoires, and about 10 million of these chains were shared by at least two donors. Raw reads were error-corrected and collapsed into unique sequences with a nearest-neighbor algorithm that merged closely related sequences to remove PCR and sequencing errors. Alignment of CDR3 sequences to IMGT reference sequences was used to assign V, D and J gene segments. For a sequence to be retained, a match of at least six nucleotides to both a V gene segment and a J gene segment was required. A rearrangement counted as productive if the CDR3 had no stop codons and remained in frame with V and J, and every other rearrangement counted as non-productive. CDR3 was defined by IMGT convention, running from the second conserved V-encoded cysteine to the conserved J-encoded phenylalanine. The earlier analysis of roughly 590 of the donors excluded sequences that lacked an unambiguous match to a single V gene segment. In an earlier analysis of approximately 500 of the donors, a V segment was called functional when productive rearrangements were above 56.7%, and segregating when the standard deviation between donors exceeded 5%. A statistical classification framework was built for diagnosing cytomegalovirus status from the catalog of TCR beta chain sequences. A later analysis assigned V and J genes by comparing TCR nucleotide sequences with IMGT/GENE-DB human TR gene sequences. Using the TCRdist pipeline, a later analysis assigned CDR3 sequences along with most-parsimonious VDJ recombination scenarios. A later analysis defined each TCR beta chain by its CDR3 amino acid sequence plus V-gene family, and excluded reads lacking a unique V-gene family. To address suspected cross-contamination and a sequencing artifact, a later analysis removed several hundred highly shared, low-generation-probability nucleotide sequences. In a later analysis, a clonal expansion index for each public chain was calculated from normalized within-repertoire ranks of inferred template counts. In a later analysis, generation probabilities were computed with a VDJ recombination model fitted to out-of-frame rearrangements, and the resulting probabilities were checked against IGoR. A later analysis scored TCR-TCR, TCR-HLA and TCR-CMV co-occurrence with hypergeometric tests, applying a repertoire-size bias correction to TCR pairs. False discovery rates were estimated in a later analysis by permuting HLA or CMV assignments 20 times. In a later analysis, co-occurring TCRs were grouped using DBSCAN, with TCRdist sequence similarity added in when clustering inside HLA-allele-positive subsets. Co-occurrence clustering excluded repertoires with fewer than 30,000 or more than 120,000 public chains, plus five with anomalous nucleotide sharing. TCRdb re-hosts the immuneACCESS table, in-frame sequences only. Its copies lack some clones; in the studies checked, an unresolved V gene accounts for under half of them, and the cause for the rest is not known. D and trimming come from the DNA, and the V and J calls and clone size come from that table. The sample contains over 85,000 clones, approximately 87% of them found a single time. 2% to 3% of the sample rests with the top ten.

The junction carries 17 bases between V and J, which are trimmed by 1 base and 4 bases respectively. CDR1 and CDR2 (SGHDT, YYEEEE) derive from the germline V gene. The CDR3, from cysteine to phenylalanine, totals 16 residues. Just the 48-base CDR3 DNA is kept, in frame starting at base 1. Remarks on this clone: Its target antigen remains unknown. No base qualities exist here, and no much larger clone lies one base off it.

The cohort consisted of hundreds of healthy bone marrow donors. At the time of sampling, all cohort members were nominally healthy, though unrecorded immune exposures were likely present. The donor tested CMV seronegative and was one of the 352 seronegative cohort members. A peripheral blood sample was provided by each donor, and peripheral blood mononuclear cells were used for TCR beta sequencing. Genomic DNA extraction from the blood cell samples was performed with the Qiagen DNeasy Blood Extraction Kit. Rearrangement joined TRBV5-6 to TRBJ1-1, with no confidently assigned D gene. Sample: PBMCs. The source is a man aged 40-49 years in good health and CMV-seronegative. This receptor has the CDR3 CASSLWYLTRGTEAFF. At the DNA level, the sequence is TGTGCCAGCAGCTTGTGGTATTTAACCCGGGGCACTGAAGCTTTCTTT. Reference TRBV5-6 and TRBJ1-1 genes cover what lies past the CDR3, so the full variable domain is DAGVTQSPTHLIKTRGQQVTLRCSPKSGHDTVSWYQQALGQGPQFIFQYYEEEERQRGNFPDRFSGHQFPNYSSELNVNALLLGDSALYLCASSLWYLTRGTEAFFGQGTRLTVV.